This T cell receptor beta chain originates from a study of blood T cell repertoires in COVID-19. Study-wide context: Material from acute and convalescent COVID-19 was sourced from the United States, Italy and Spain. Sample material is recorded as cDNA or gDNA derived from T cells, B-cell-depleted T cells, or PBMCs.

Per the study methods: Estimation of nucleated cell counts relied on the amplification of reference gene primers. Measured with immunoSEQ multiplex PCR; TCRdb has only the in-frame clones, and not every one. That table supplies the V and J calls and clone size; D and trimming were determined from the DNA. Of around 160,000 clones in the sample, roughly 76% are singletons; the top ten hold 8% to 9%. CDR3 size: 13 residues. Germline-derived CDR1 and CDR2 are ENHRY and SYGVKD. Germline trimming cut 8 bases from V and 8 bases from J; bases unmatched to any gene: 2. The TCR was taken from a human donor with acute or convalescent COVID-19. The donor label of this sample is uncertain. The sequencing input was peripheral blood. V and J are TRBV10-3 and TRBJ2-1; 14 bases fit TRBD2. CDR3 DNA: TGTGCCATCGGGACTAGCGGGGGCGATGAGCAGTTCTTC. Translation gives CAIGTSGGDEQFF.